This entry concerns a single T cell receptor (beta chain). In the original processing: Reference gene primer amplification in the assay estimated nucleated cell counts. Sequencing was performed with immunoSEQ multiplex PCR; in TCRdb, only in-frame clones are kept and a portion is missing. The V and J calls and clone size were taken over from that table, and D and trimming were inferred from the DNA. The sample records over 200,000 clones, about 87% being singletons. The sample is drawn from a study of blood T cell repertoires in COVID-19. Study in general: The origin of the acute and convalescent COVID-19 samples was the United States, Italy and Spain. T cells, B-cell-depleted T cells, or PBMCs supplied cDNA or gDNA.

Cohort assignment relied on participant-reported clinical history. Trimming left V 8 bases short and J 2 bases short, with 12 bases between. The CDR3 spans 13 residues. This receptor was obtained from a woman between 35 and 50 years old with acute COVID-19. Sequencing input: PBMCs or T cells enriched from blood (not recorded which). The chain joins TRBV12-3 or TRBV12-4 to TRBJ1-1; possibly TRBD1 for D (6 bases). In nucleotides, the CDR3 is TGTGCCAGCCGATTACAGGGTAACACTGAAGCTTTCTTT. Translating gives CASRLQGNTEAFF.